A single sample gave rise to the 18 T cell receptor beta chains below, sequenced in a study of blood T cell repertoires in COVID-19. Repertoires were generated with immunoSEQ multiplex PCR, while TCRdb's copy carries only in-frame clones and drops some. Of approximately 100,000 clones detected, less than 85% appear once; the ten largest clones hold about 20%. What was sequenced was peripheral blood. The receptor source for this set is an older woman with acute or convalescent COVID-19.

This clone occurred once. V is TRBV28 and J is TRBJ2-2; D is uncertain. V lost 5 bases to trimming and J lost 5 bases, with 6 bases between them. CDR1 MDHEN and CDR2 SYDVKM come from the germline V gene. The CDR3 consists of 12 residues. CDR3 amino acids: CASSRTTGELFF. The CDR3 nucleotides read TGTGCCAGCAGTAGAACTACCGGGGAGCTGTTTTTT.

The chain has TRBV19 and TRBJ1-5, with a weak D call TRBD1 (6 bases). The ends were cut back, 5 bases at V and 4 bases at J, with 15 bases in the middle. CDR1 is LNHDA, CDR2 SQIVND, per germline (reference sequence). This CDR3 has 15 amino acids. CDR3 coding DNA: TGTGCCAGTAGTGCACAGGGTAGTTCGAATCAGCCCCAGCATTTT. Amino acid sequence: CASSAQGSSNQPQHF.

The V and J genes are TRBV18 and TRBJ1-1; 9 bases are a match to TRBD1. This CDR3 contains 16 residues. Germline CDR1 reads KGHSH; CDR2 reads LQKENI. With 4 bases clipped from V and 4 bases from J, the junction kept 10 bases outside the gene matches. The CDR3 is CASSRQGTGSVTEAFF. DNA of the CDR3: TGTGCCAGCTCACGCCAAGGGACAGGGTCGGTCACTGAAGCTTTCTTT. Full variable domain (missing parts from reference TRBV18 and TRBJ1-1): NAGVMQNPRHLVRRRGQEARLRCSPMKGHSHVYWYRQLPEEGLKFMVYLQKENIIDESGMPKERFSAEFPKEGPSILRIQQVVRGDSAAYFCASSRQGTGSVTEAFFGQGTRLTVV.

The chain recombines TRBV2 with TRBJ1-5; D might be TRBD1 (6 bases). CDR1 is SNHLY, CDR2 FYNNEI, per germline. This CDR3 comprises 15 residues. V shed 4 bases and J shed 1 base, with 11 bases lying between them. CDR3 DNA sequence: TGTGCCAGCAGTGCAGGGGATGGAAGCAATCAGCCCCAGCATTTT. Its protein product is CASSAGDGSNQPQHF.

The CDR3 loop reads CASRRTGVLSEAFF. CDR3 bases: TGTGCCAGCAGGCGAACAGGGGTGTTGAGTGAAGCTTTCTTT. The chain combines TRBV2 with TRBJ1-1; 7 bases are shared with TRBD1. The CDR3 spans 14 residues. Trimming removed 6 bases from V and 7 bases from J; junction bases left unmatched: 11. The germline CDR1 and CDR2 sequences are SNHLY and FYNNEI.

The chain employs TRBV7-2 and TRBJ1-6, with D uncertain. Trimming left V 1 base short and J 10 bases short, with 11 bases between. CDR1 is SGHTA and CDR2 is FQGNSA in the germline V gene. The CDR3 length is 14 residues. The CDR3 loop is CASSLGKQWSPLHF. The CDR3 region has the DNA TGTGCCAGCAGCTTAGGGAAACAGTGGTCACCCCTCCACTTT.

In this sample, this clone turned up a few times. This chain connects TRBV6-5 to TRBJ1-2, with 9 bases aligning to TRBD1. The CDR3 is 13 amino acids. The ends lost 6 bases at V and 4 bases at J; junction bases unmatched: 3. Looked up from germline, CDR1 is MNHEY and CDR2 is SVGAGI. The CDR3 DNA reads TGTGCCAGCAGGAAGACAGGGGGCTATGGCTACACCTTC. Its translation is CASRKTGGYGYTF.

CDR3 amino acids: CASSSGTSEAGYTF. CDR3 nucleotide sequence: TGCGCCAGCAGCTCCGGGACTTCGGAGGCTGGCTACACCTTC. The chain has TRBV5-1 and TRBJ1-2; TRBD1 is a possible D gene (5 bases). The CDR3 loop spans 14 amino acids. V was shortened by 3 bases and J by 7 bases, with 16 bases between the two germline ends. Germline CDR1 and CDR2: SGHRS and YFSETQ.

This chain joins TRBV9 and TRBJ2-3; 8 bases are shared with TRBD1. The germline V gene encodes CDR1 SGDLS and CDR2 YYNGEE. J was trimmed by 5 bases and V by 2 bases; bases with no gene match: 10. CDR3 size: 16 residues. CDR3 in DNA: TGTGCCAGCAGCGTGGGTACCGGGACAGGATTAGATACGCAGTATTTT. It is translated as CASSVGTGTGLDTQYF. The full variable domain, rest sourced from reference TRBV9 and TRBJ2-3, is DSGVTQTPKHLITATGQRVTLRCSPRSGDLSVYWYQQSLDQGLQFLIQYYNGEERAKGNILERFSAQQFPDLHSELNLSSLELGDSALYFCASSVGTGTGLDTQYFGPGTRLTVL.

This clone occurred a few times. V gene TRBV3-1 (or the pseudogene TRBV3-2) combines with J gene TRBJ1-2, with 7 bases that match TRBD1. CDR1 LGHDT and CDR2 YNNKEL come from the germline V gene (reference sequence). The CDR3 loop spans 13 amino acids. V trimming: 4 bases; J trimming: 7 bases; junction bases outside the gene matches: 6. The CDR3 region has the DNA TGTGCCAGCAGCCCCCAGGCAGGGGGTGGCTACACCTTC. Translated: CASSPQAGGGYTF.

J is TRBJ1-5 and V is TRBV19; 8 positions agree with TRBD1. CDR1 LNHDA and CDR2 SQIVND come from the germline V gene (reference sequence). V was pared by 10 bases and J by 1 base, with 6 bases of the junction left unmatched. This CDR3 comprises 14 residues. CDR3 sequence reads: CATATGVSNQPQHF. DNA for the CDR3: TGTGCCACCGCGACAGGGGTCAGCAATCAGCCCCAGCATTTT.

The V call is TRBV15, the J call TRBJ2-1; D might be TRBD2 (6 bases). CDR1 is LNHNV and CDR2 is YYDKDF in the germline V gene (reference sequence). Trimming took 0 bases from V and 6 from J, leaving 9 bases between them. This CDR3 contains 14 residues. The CDR3 protein is CATSRDGGSNEQFF. The CDR3 DNA follows: TGTGCCACCAGCAGAGATGGAGGGAGCAATGAGCAGTTCTTC.

The V call is TRBV7-2, the J call TRBJ1-1; D is possibly TRBD1 (5 bases). Trimming removed 6 bases from V and 0 bases from J, with 20 bases in between. The CDR3 totals 17 residues. Germline V gene lookup returns CDR1 SGHTA and CDR2 FQGNSA. The DNA for the CDR3 is TGTGCCAGCAGTAGGGGCGCGGTGGGCGCCCTGAACACTGAAGCTTTCTTT. Protein: CASSRGAVGALNTEAFF.

This clone has more than one count but fewer than ten. CDR3 region: CASSIRTPGGNQPQHF. CDR3 nucleotides: TGTGCCAGCAGCATACGTACGCCAGGGGGGAATCAGCCCCAGCATTTT. This chain connects TRBV28 to TRBJ1-5, with 7 nucleotides matching TRBD1. The CDR3 sequence is 16 residues long. Trimming at V came to 6 bases and at J to 4 bases, leaving 12 bases not matched to a gene. Germline V CDR1 and CDR2: MDHEN, SYDVKM.

The chain employs TRBV6-5 and TRBJ2-2, with D possibly TRBD1 on 5 matching bases. Germline V gene lookup returns CDR1 MNHEY and CDR2 SVGAGI. The V gene lost 4 bases and the J gene lost 4 bases, with 7 bases spanning the gap. The CDR3 length is 13 residues. The CDR3 coding sequence is TGTGCCAGCAGTTCCAGGGTCACCGGGGAGCTGTTTTTT. It specifies CASSSRVTGELFF.

The rearrangement uses TRBV7-2 and TRBJ2-1; no clear D. The CDR3 is made up of 16 amino acids. Per germline, CDR1 SGHTA and CDR2 FQGNSA. V was cut by 7 bases and J by 6 bases, with 22 bases left in between. The CDR3 here is CASTPRPTPPFNEQFF. The CDR3 nucleotides read TGTGCCAGCACCCCGAGGCCGACTCCCCCCTTCAATGAGCAGTTCTTC.

This chain joins TRBV28 and TRBJ2-2; 8 positions match TRBD2. The germline CDR1 and CDR2 sequences are MDHEN and SYDVKM. The J segment lost 7 bases and the V segment lost 7 bases, leaving 17 bases of the junction unmatched. This CDR3 region has 17 residues. The CDR3 loop is CASTRASGSSNHGELFF. The CDR3 DNA sequence: TGTGCCAGCACCCGGGCAAGCGGGAGCTCTAATCACGGGGAGCTGTTTTTT.

The chain has TRBV2 and TRBJ1-5; maybe TRBD1 (5 bases). The CDR3 extends over 14 amino acids. The V gene's germline CDR1 is SNHLY and CDR2 FYNNEI. V lost 6 bases and J 5 bases, leaving 14 bases between the germline ends. CDR3 amino acids: CASSQRWGDQPQHF. The CDR3 nucleotides are TGTGCCAGCAGCCAACGATGGGGGGATCAGCCCCAGCATTTT.